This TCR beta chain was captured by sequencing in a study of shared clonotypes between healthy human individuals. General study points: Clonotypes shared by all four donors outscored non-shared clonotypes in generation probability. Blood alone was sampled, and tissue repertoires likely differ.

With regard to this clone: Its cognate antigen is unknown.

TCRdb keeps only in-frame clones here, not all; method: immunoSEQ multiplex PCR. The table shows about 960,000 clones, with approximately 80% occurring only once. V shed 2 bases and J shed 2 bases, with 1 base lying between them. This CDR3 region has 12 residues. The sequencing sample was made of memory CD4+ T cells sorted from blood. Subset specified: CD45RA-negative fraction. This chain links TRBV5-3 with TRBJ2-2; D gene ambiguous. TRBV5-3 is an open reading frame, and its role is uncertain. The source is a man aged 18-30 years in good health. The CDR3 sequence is CARSFNTGELFF. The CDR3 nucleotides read TGTGCCAGAAGCTTCAACACCGGGGAGCTGTTTTTT.